These 27 T cell receptor beta chains were all obtained from the same sample, sequenced in a study of blood T cell repertoires in COVID-19. Assay: immunoSEQ multiplex PCR; the TCRdb copy retains only in-frame clones and omits some. The sample has roughly 140,000 clones, approximately 91% seen once; the top ten hold 2.3%. Sample: peripheral blood. These TCRs come from a human donor in a cohort sampled during active COVID-19.

This clone was picked up one time. The chain has TRBV19 and TRBJ1-2, with 8 bases that match TRBD1. The CDR3 is 15 residues long. Trimming cost V 8 bases and J 2 bases; bases outside gene matches: 10. From germline, CDR1 is LNHDA and CDR2 SQIVND (reference sequence). The CDR3 loop is CASHSPGQGNYGYTF. The DNA of the CDR3 is TGTGCCAGTCACAGCCCTGGACAGGGAAACTATGGCTACACCTTC. Together with reference TRBV19 and TRBJ1-2, the CDR3 gives the full variable domain: DGGITQSPKYLFRKEGQNVTLSCEQNLNHDAMYWYRQDPGQGLRLIYYSQIVNDFQKGDIAEGYSVSREKKESFPLTVTSAQKNPTAFYLCASHSPGQGNYGYTFGSGTRLTVV.

The chain couples TRBV7-2 to TRBJ2-5; D may be TRBD2 (6 bases). V was trimmed by 5 bases and J by 4 bases, leaving 20 bases between them. The CDR3 runs to 16 residues. The germline V gene has CDR1 SGHTA and CDR2 FQGNSA. The CDR3 reads CASSPLGGGRGETQYF. CDR3 bases: TGTGCCAGCAGCCCCCTGGGGGGAGGACGGGGAGAGACCCAGTACTTC.

The chain couples TRBV3-1 (or the pseudogene TRBV3-2) to TRBJ2-3; no clear D. The germline gives CDR1 LGHDT, CDR2 YNNKEL (reference sequence). The V gene lost 2 bases and the J gene lost 4 bases, with 7 bases spanning the gap. There are 13 residues in the CDR3. The CDR3 reads CASSQNLADTQYF. CDR3 bases: TGTGCCAGCAGCCAAAACCTAGCAGATACGCAGTATTTT.

The gene calls are TRBV6-1 and TRBJ2-6; 8 nucleotides agree with TRBD1. The ends lost 0 bases at V and 3 bases at J; junction bases unmatched: 4. Germline CDR1 MNHNS, CDR2 SASEGT. CDR3 size: 17 residues. The CDR3 coding sequence is TGTGCCAGCAGTGAAGCTGCAGGGGGCGGTGGGGCCAACGTCCTGACTTTC. It translates to CASSEAAGGGGANVLTF.

The V call is TRBV5-5, the J call TRBJ2-3; D is possibly TRBD1 (6 bases). Germline CDR1 reads SGHKS; CDR2 reads YYEKEE (reference sequence). The CDR3 contains 15 residues. V was clipped by 1 base and J by 2 bases, with 11 bases between them. Here the CDR3 reads CASSLQTGYTDTQYF. CDR3 coding DNA: TGTGCCAGCAGCTTGCAGACAGGCTACACAGATACGCAGTATTTT.

The V gene is TRBV7-2, the J gene TRBJ1-5, with D maybe TRBD1 (5 bases). Germline loops: CDR1 SGHTA, CDR2 FQGNSA. CDR3 length: 14 amino acids. Trimming removed 1 base at V and 5 bases at J, with 9 bases between. CDR3 protein: CASSLGTGDQPQHF. The CDR3, as DNA: TGTGCCAGCAGCTTAGGTACAGGAGATCAGCCCCAGCATTTT.

This chain links TRBV19 with TRBJ2-5; TRBD2 matches at 10 bases. The V segment lost 5 bases and the J segment 4 bases; nucleotides outside the gene matches: 7. Germline loops: CDR1 LNHDA, CDR2 SQIVND (reference sequence). The CDR3 contains 15 residues. The CDR3 bases are TGTGCCAGTAGTCGAGCGGGGGGGCACGGAGAGACCCAGTACTTC. It specifies CASSRAGGHGETQYF.

This chain uses TRBV2 with TRBJ1-2; 9 nucleotides agree with TRBD1. V lost 0 bases to trimming and J lost 4 bases; unmatched junction nucleotides: 9. The CDR3 covers 17 residues. The germline gives CDR1 SNHLY, CDR2 FYNNEI. The CDR3 nucleotides read TGTGCCAGCAGTGAAGCGCATGGGACAGGGTACGGCTATGGCTACACCTTC. As protein: CASSEAHGTGYGYGYTF.

This chain uses TRBV9 with TRBJ1-2; 7 bases fit TRBD1. The CDR3 is made up of 16 amino acids. J gave up 5 bases and V 4 bases, and 14 bases lay outside the gene matches. Germline V CDR1 and CDR2: SGDLS, YYNGEE. The CDR3 DNA is TGTGCCAGCAGCCCCTCCTACAGGGGTACTTTATATGGCTACACCTTC. Its protein is CASSPSYRGTLYGYTF. The variable domain in full, completed from reference TRBV9 and TRBJ1-2, reads DSGVTQTPKHLITATGQRVTLRCSPRSGDLSVYWYQQSLDQGLQFLIQYYNGEERAKGNILERFSAQQFPDLHSELNLSSLELGDSALYFCASSPSYRGTLYGYTFGSGTRLTVV.

V usage is TRBV4-2 and J usage is TRBJ2-3; D possibly corresponds to TRBD2 (6 bases). With 3 bases removed from V and 0 bases from J, the gap between germline ends came to 13 bases. This CDR3 spans 16 amino acids. Germline V gene sequence: CDR1 LGHNA, CDR2 YNFKEQ. In nucleotides, the CDR3 is TGTGCCAGCAGCCAGAAGGGGACTTCTAGCACAGATACGCAGTATTTT. Encoded protein: CASSQKGTSSTDTQYF.

The V and J genes are TRBV27 and TRBJ2-7; 10 bases are a match to TRBD1. The CDR3 spans 18 residues. Germline V CDR1 and CDR2: MNHEY, SMNVEV (reference sequence). V was clipped by 3 bases and J by 4 bases; unmatched bases: 15. CDR3 sequence (DNA): TGTGCCAGCAGTTTCCGGGACAGGGGAGGGTTGGGTATATACGAGCAGTACTTC. It codes for CASSFRDRGGLGIYEQYF.

V gene TRBV29-1 combines with J gene TRBJ2-7; a possible D gene is TRBD1 (6 bases). Germline V gives CDR1 SQVTM, CDR2 ANQGSEA. Between the trimmed V and J ends, which lost 6 bases and 0 bases, there was a span of 12 bases. CDR3 length equals 13 residues. The DNA for the CDR3 is TGCAGCGTCCGCAGGGGAAGCTCCTACGAGCAGTACTTC. Its protein is CSVRRGSSYEQYF.

This clone was observed a handful of times. The V and J genes are TRBV4-1 and TRBJ1-3, with 7 nucleotides matching TRBD1. With 4 bases clipped from V and 4 bases from J, the junction kept 13 bases outside the gene matches. The CDR3 has 17 amino acids. Germline CDR1 MGHRA, CDR2 YSYEKL. CDR3 nucleotides: TGCGCCAGCAGCCTATTGGCTCCGACAGGGCCGGGAAACACCATATATTTT. It codes for CASSLLAPTGPGNTIYF.

The V call is TRBV4-3, the J call TRBJ1-6; 9 bases agree with TRBD1. This CDR3 has 15 amino acids. Germline CDR1 is LGHNA and CDR2 is YSLEER. J was trimmed by 7 bases and V by 5 bases; bases with no gene match: 6. CDR3 sequence reads: CASSNRTGVNSPLHF. The CDR3 DNA is TGCGCCAGCAGCAACCGGACAGGGGTCAATTCACCCCTCCACTTT.

The chain links TRBV19 to TRBJ2-7; TRBD1 might be the D (7 bases). CDR1 and CDR2 from the germline V gene are LNHDA and SQIVND (reference sequence). V lost 3 bases and J lost 3, with 9 bases in between. The length of the CDR3 is 13 residues. CDR3 protein: CASSIQGGYEQYF. The CDR3 bases are TGTGCCAGTAGTATCCAGGGGGGCTACGAGCAGTACTTC.

The CDR3: CASSLGQTNNEKLFF. The CDR3 nucleotides are TGCGCCAGCAGCTTGGGACAAACGAATAATGAAAAACTGTTTTTT. The chain couples TRBV5-1 to TRBJ1-4; D gene uncertain. Germline V gives CDR1 SGHRS, CDR2 YFSETQ. V was trimmed by 0 bases and J by 4 bases, leaving 10 bases between them. The CDR3 loop spans 15 amino acids.

The gene calls are TRBV19 and TRBJ1-5, with 7 nucleotides matching TRBD1. Per germline, CDR1 LNHDA and CDR2 SQIVND (reference sequence). This CDR3 spans 15 amino acids. V shed 7 bases and J 1 base; nucleotides not matched to a gene: 7. The CDR3 loop reads CASKSTGPSNQPQHF. The CDR3 nucleotides read TGTGCCAGTAAGTCGACAGGGCCCAGCAATCAGCCCCAGCATTTT.

This sequence joins TRBV18 and TRBJ1-6; D possibly corresponds to TRBD1 (6 bases). Trimming removed 4 bases at V and 10 bases at J, with 14 bases between. The CDR3 loop spans 14 amino acids. From germline, CDR1 is KGHSH and CDR2 LQKENI. Written as DNA, the CDR3 is TGTGCCAGCTCACTGGGAGGGGGGAGCTCACCCCTCCACTTT. It is translated as CASSLGGGSSPLHF.

The rearrangement joins TRBV9 to TRBJ1-2, with TRBD1 matching over 7 bases. With V trimmed by 4 bases and J by 5 bases, 8 bases remained unmatched. Germline assignment: CDR1 SGDLS and CDR2 YYNGEE. The length of the CDR3 is 14 residues. CDR3 residues: CASSPTGMGYGYTF. The CDR3 nucleotides are TGTGCCAGCAGCCCGACAGGGATGGGTTATGGCTACACCTTC.

This rearrangement joins TRBV6-6 to TRBJ2-1; TRBD1 aligns across 9 bases. CDR3 size: 18 residues. The J segment lost 7 bases and the V segment lost 5 bases, leaving 18 bases of the junction unmatched. The germline V gene has CDR1 MNHNY and CDR2 SVGAGI (reference sequence). CDR3 coding DNA: TGTGCCAGCAGTCCGTCCCGGGACAGGGTTGGAAGGTGGAATGAGCAGTTCTTC. Amino acid sequence: CASSPSRDRVGRWNEQFF.

This chain joins TRBV28 and TRBJ2-6, with 7 positions matching TRBD2. Per the germline V gene, CDR1 is MDHEN and CDR2 is SYDVKM. V lost 6 bases and J lost 0; bases outside the gene matches: 5. The CDR3 covers 16 residues. CDR3 loop: CASSGGTGSGANVLTF. The CDR3 bases are TGTGCCAGCAGCGGGGGGACGGGCTCTGGGGCCAACGTCCTGACTTTC. The full variable domain, its missing parts supplied by reference TRBV28 and TRBJ2-6, is DVKVTQSSRYLVKRTGEKVFLECVQDMDHENMFWYRQDPGLGLRLIYFSYDVKMKEKGDIPEGYSVSREKKERFSLILESASTNQTSMYLCASSGGTGSGANVLTFGAGSRLTVL.

In this sample, this clone turned up a few times. The chain has TRBV7-9 and TRBJ2-7, with 7 bases identical to TRBD1. The CDR3 consists of 14 residues. CDR1 and CDR2 (germline): SEHNR, FQNEAQ (reference sequence). Germline trimming cut 6 bases from V and 2 bases from J; bases unmatched to any gene: 7. The CDR3: CASSQQGSTYEQYF. For the CDR3, the DNA is TGTGCCAGCAGTCAACAGGGGTCCACCTACGAGCAGTACTTC.

V is TRBV28 and J is TRBJ2-7; 10 bases agree with TRBD2. J lost 2 bases, V lost 5 bases, and 3 bases had no gene match. CDR3 length: 14 residues. CDR1 is MDHEN, CDR2 SYDVKM, per germline. CDR3 residues: CASSDSGRPYEQYF. In DNA form, the CDR3 reads TGTGCCAGCAGTGATAGCGGGAGGCCCTACGAGCAGTACTTC.

The chain joins TRBV27 to TRBJ1-2; 7 nucleotides line up with TRBD1. Germline CDR1 is MNHEY and CDR2 is SMNVEV (reference sequence). This CDR3 has 14 amino acids. After removal of 2 bases from V and 7 bases from J, the junction contained 7 bases not matched to a gene. The CDR3 region has the DNA TGTGCCAGCAGTTTAAATACAGGGGCGACTGGCTACACCTTC. The encoded protein is CASSLNTGATGYTF.

V usage is TRBV19 and J usage is TRBJ2-7; D not certain. The V end lost 0 bases, the J end lost 2 bases, and 11 bases lay between the germline ends. Germline CDR1 LNHDA, CDR2 SQIVND (reference sequence). The CDR3 is made up of 15 amino acids. As DNA, the CDR3 is TGTGCCAGTAGTATAGAGTGGGCAGGCCCCTACGAGCAGTACTTC. Protein: CASSIEWAGPYEQYF.

The chain joins TRBV18 to TRBJ1-6; D is undetermined. CDR1 and CDR2 (germline): KGHSH, LQKENI. The CDR3 runs to 16 residues. V shed 1 base and J shed 0 bases, with 7 bases lying between them. The DNA of the CDR3 is TGTGCCAGCTCACCACTGCCCAGCTCCTATAATTCACCCCTCCACTTT. This gives the protein CASSPLPSSYNSPLHF.

This clone was detected once. CDR3 loop: CASSEGGQGRQETQYF. CDR3 bases: TGTGCCAGCAGTGAAGGGGGACAGGGGCGACAAGAGACCCAGTACTTC. The chain has TRBV2 and TRBJ2-5, with 10 positions matching TRBD1. V trimming: 1 base; J trimming: 2 bases; junction bases outside the gene matches: 4. CDR3 size: 16 residues. Per the germline V gene, CDR1 is SNHLY and CDR2 is FYNNEI.